The source of this T cell receptor (beta chain) is a study of identifying expanded T cells in peripheral blood. Findings and caveats of the study: About 1.2 clones differed between technical replicates, versus around 15 and 19 over time. Clone count variance between approximately two-week samples rose with total template count.

Collection occurred without any documented infections or immune events in donors. The germline CDR1 and CDR2 sequences are SQVTM and ANQGSEA. CDR3 length: 14 amino acids. V shed 4 bases and J shed 0 bases, with 9 bases lying between them. Libraries were prepared by immunoSEQ multiplex PCR; TCRdb keeps only in-frame clonotypes and omits some of them. Found here are 100,000 or so clones, roughly 88% of them singletons; the top ten hold roughly 15%. In the case of this clone: Its specificity is not known.

This chain links TRBV29-1 with TRBJ1-4; D ambiguous. This clonotype originated in a person between 18 and 70 years old in good health. Input material: blood. This CDR3 is CSVARDATNEKLFF. For the CDR3, the DNA is TGCAGCGTTGCCCGGGATGCAACTAATGAAAAACTGTTTTTT. Combining the CDR3 with reference TRBV29-1 and TRBJ1-4 gives the whole variable domain SAVISQKPSRDICQRGTSLTIQCQVDSQVTMMFWYRQQPGQSLTLIATANQGSEATYESGFVIDKFPISRPNLTFSTLTVSNMSPEDSSIYLCSVARDATNEKLFFGSGTQLSVL.